A single sample gave rise to the 29 T cell receptor beta chains below, sequenced in a study of blood T cell repertoires in COVID-19. Data came from immunoSEQ multiplex PCR; TCRdb stores just in-frame clones and leaves some out. This table holds around 130,000 clones, about four fifths found once. Sample: PBMCs or T cells enriched from blood (not recorded which). All receptors come from a woman aged 18-29 years who had been exposed to COVID-19.

The chain employs TRBV7-2 and TRBJ1-1, with 7 bases that match TRBD1. The V and J ends lost 3 bases and 0 bases, in that order; junction bases with no gene match: 1. This CDR3 is built from 14 residues. Germline assignment: CDR1 SGHTA and CDR2 FQGNSA. In nucleotides, the CDR3 is TGTGCCAGCAGCTTTGACAGGGTGAACACTGAAGCTTTCTTT. It translates to CASSFDRVNTEAFF.

The chain employs TRBV7-2 and TRBJ2-7; D gene uncertain. The CDR3 length is 13 residues. The germline CDR1 and CDR2 sequences are SGHTA and FQGNSA. V gave up 3 bases and J gave up 6 bases, with 12 bases separating them. The chain's CDR3 is CASSFFGVGEQYF. The CDR3 region has the DNA TGTGCCAGCAGCTTTTTCGGAGTCGGCGAGCAGTACTTC.

This sequence joins TRBV18 and TRBJ1-4, with a possible D match to TRBD1 (6 bases). Germline assignment: CDR1 KGHSH and CDR2 LQKENI. V shed 3 bases and J shed 5 bases, with 13 bases lying between them. CDR3 length: 15 amino acids. CDR3 residues: CASSPGDILNEKLFF. CDR3 nucleotides: TGTGCCAGCTCACCGGGGGACATACTGAATGAAAAACTGTTTTTT.

This chain joins TRBV18 and TRBJ2-5; no clear D. Trimming shortened V by 5 bases and J by 0 bases, and 4 bases separated the two germline ends. The CDR3 is made up of 12 amino acids. CDR1 is KGHSH and CDR2 is LQKENI in the germline V gene. The CDR3 nucleotides read TGTGCCAGCTCAACATACCAAGAGACCCAGTACTTC. Its protein product is CASSTYQETQYF.

The rearrangement uses TRBV14 and TRBJ1-6; TRBD1 matches at 9 bases. Germline trimming cut 3 bases from V and 0 bases from J; bases unmatched to any gene: 15. The length of the CDR3 is 21 residues. The germline V gene has CDR1 SGHDN and CDR2 FVKESK. The CDR3 nucleotides read TGTGCCAGCAGCCACTTGCCTGGACAGGGGAATAGAGGCTCCTATAATTCACCCCTCCACTTT. Its protein is CASSHLPGQGNRGSYNSPLHF.

This clone was recorded once. The V and J genes are TRBV4-1 and TRBJ2-1, with TRBD2 matching 7 bases. Germline assignment: CDR1 MGHRA and CDR2 YSYEKL. This CDR3 contains 14 residues. Germline trimming cut 1 base from V and 12 bases from J; bases unmatched to any gene: 9. The CDR3 DNA reads TGCGCCAGCAGCCAAGGTGATAGCGGGCGAGGGCAGTTCTTC. Its translation: CASSQGDSGRGQFF.

This clone was recorded a few times. The V and J genes are TRBV5-4 and TRBJ2-7, with 11 bases fitting TRBD1. With V trimmed by 0 bases and J by 3 bases, 5 bases remained unmatched. The CDR3 is made up of 16 amino acids. Germline V gene data show CDR1 as SGHNT and CDR2 as YYREEE (reference sequence). CDR3 amino acids: CASSLGGTGGNYEQYF. The CDR3, as DNA: TGTGCCAGCAGCTTGGGTGGGACAGGGGGGAACTACGAGCAGTACTTC.

The chain joins TRBV11-2 to TRBJ2-1, with 10 bases aligning to TRBD2. This CDR3 spans 16 amino acids. V lost 5 bases to trimming and J lost 4 bases; unmatched junction nucleotides: 8. Germline CDR1 and CDR2: SGHAT and FQNNGV. The CDR3 sequence: CASSRRTSGYYNEQFF. The DNA for the CDR3 is TGTGCCAGCAGCCGACGGACTAGCGGTTATTACAATGAGCAGTTCTTC.

The V gene is TRBV6-2 or TRBV6-3, the J gene TRBJ1-1; a weak D match, TRBD1 (6 bases). V was trimmed by 4 bases and J by 3 bases, leaving 9 bases between them. Germline assignment: CDR1 MNHEY and CDR2 SVGEGT. This CDR3 region has 13 residues. CDR3 in DNA: TGTGCCAGCAGTTGGAGACAGGACACTGAAGCTTTCTTT. This translates into CASSWRQDTEAFF.

The genes are TRBV6-4 and TRBJ2-3; unclear D gene. V lost 3 bases to trimming and J lost 0 bases, with 10 bases between them. Germline V gene data show CDR1 as MRHNA and CDR2 as SNTAGT. The CDR3 is made up of 15 amino acids. The CDR3 sequence: CASSESTHSTDTQYF. CDR3 coding DNA: TGTGCCAGCAGTGAATCAACACACAGCACAGATACGCAGTATTTT.

The chain uses TRBV1 and TRBJ1-1; whether TRBD1, the table's D call, matches the DNA was not checked. TRBV1 is described as a pseudogene. This CDR3 comprises 16 residues. CDR3 in amino acids: CTSSQGNQNLNTEAFF. Here the CDR3 DNA reads TGCACCAGCAGCCAAGGAAACCAGAATTTGAACACTGAAGCTTTCTTT.

V is TRBV2 and J is TRBJ1-6; D might be TRBD1 (6 bases). The CDR3 is made up of 15 amino acids. CDR1 SNHLY and CDR2 FYNNEI come from the germline V gene. V was pared by 3 bases and J by 10 bases, with 16 bases between. The CDR3: CASSEVGGGRSPLHF. Here the CDR3 DNA reads TGTGCCAGCAGTGAGGTTGGCGGGGGCAGGTCACCCCTCCACTTT.

The rearrangement joins TRBV6-2 or TRBV6-3 to TRBJ1-2, with 8 bases identical to TRBD1. There are 16 residues in the CDR3. V lost 0 bases and J lost 3; bases outside the gene matches: 6. Germline V gene data show CDR1 as MNHEY and CDR2 as SVGEGT. The CDR3 reads CASSYSPETGDYGYTF. The CDR3, as DNA: TGTGCCAGCAGTTACTCGCCCGAGACAGGGGACTATGGCTACACCTTC.

This clone has only a few counts. The chain links TRBV27 to TRBJ1-1, with unresolved D. This CDR3 is built from 11 residues. V lost 11 bases to trimming and J lost 3 bases, with 10 bases between them. CDR1 and CDR2 from the germline V gene are MNHEY and SMNVEV (reference sequence). CDR3 protein: CAASHHTEAFF. CDR3 in DNA: TGTGCCGCTAGTCATCACACTGAAGCTTTCTTT.

The gene calls are TRBV19 and TRBJ2-5; D is undetermined. Trimming cost V 4 bases and J 0 bases, with 9 bases left between them. Looked up from germline, CDR1 is LNHDA and CDR2 is SQIVND (reference sequence). The CDR3 consists of 14 residues. The DNA for the CDR3 is TGTGCCAGTAGTACAATGTCCCACCAAGAGACCCAGTACTTC. Its translation: CASSTMSHQETQYF. Complete variable domain (other parts from reference TRBV19 and TRBJ2-5): DGGITQSPKYLFRKEGQNVTLSCEQNLNHDAMYWYRQDPGQGLRLIYYSQIVNDFQKGDIAEGYSVSREKKESFPLTVTSAQKNPTAFYLCASSTMSHQETQYFGPGTRLLVL.

V and J are TRBV30 and TRBJ1-2; 8 positions agree with TRBD1. CDR1 and CDR2 from the germline V gene are GTSNPN and SVGIG (reference sequence). V lost 4 bases and J lost 4; bases outside the gene matches: 5. The CDR3 length is 13 residues. The CDR3 sequence is CAWTRQGSYGYTF. CDR3 coding DNA: TGTGCCTGGACTAGACAGGGGAGCTATGGCTACACCTTC.

The CDR3 region is CATSRQGPNTEAFF. For the CDR3, the DNA is TGTGCCACCTCAAGACAGGGCCCGAACACTGAAGCTTTCTTT. The chain employs TRBV24-1 and TRBJ1-1, with 7 bases fitting TRBD1. V shed 9 bases, J shed 1 base, and the junction held 7 bases outside the gene matches. The CDR3 length is 14 residues. Germline V lookup: CDR1 KGHDR, CDR2 SFDVKD.

The V and J genes are TRBV6-2 or TRBV6-3 and TRBJ1-1; D gene uncertain. Germline V gene data show CDR1 as MNHEY and CDR2 as SVGEGT. This CDR3 has 13 amino acids. Trimming shortened V by 5 bases and J by 6 bases, and 13 bases separated the two germline ends. CDR3 residues: CASSQTSFAEAFF. The CDR3, as DNA: TGTGCCAGCAGTCAGACATCGTTCGCTGAAGCTTTCTTT.

CDR3 sequence (DNA): TGTGCCAGCAGCCAAGTCCGAACAAACATCAAGGAGACCCAGTACTTC. This translates into CASSQVRTNIKETQYF. J is TRBJ2-5 and V is TRBV14; the D is unclear. The V and J ends lost 1 base and 5 bases respectively, with 17 bases between them. The CDR3 spans 16 residues. Germline CDR1 reads SGHDN; CDR2 reads FVKESK.

The CDR3 DNA reads as TGTGCCAGCAGCACTCAGGGGCGTGAAGCTTTCTTT. This sequence encodes CASSTQGREAFF. The J gene is TRBJ1-1, the V gene TRBV9, with D possibly matching TRBD1 (6 bases). CDR3 length equals 12 residues. Trimming shortened V by 4 bases and J by 7 bases, and 11 bases separated the two germline ends. Germline loops: CDR1 SGDLS, CDR2 YYNGEE.

J is TRBJ1-2 and V is TRBV19; 8 bases line up with TRBD1. The CDR3 sequence is 14 residues long. Germline V CDR1 and CDR2: LNHDA, SQIVND (reference sequence). V gave up 5 bases and J gave up 3 bases; unmatched junction bases: 5. The CDR3 loop is CASSPQGAYYGYTF. CDR3 coding DNA: TGTGCCAGTAGTCCCCAGGGGGCTTACTATGGCTACACCTTC.

The genes are TRBV30 and TRBJ2-7; D unclear. Trimming removed 4 bases from V and 4 bases from J, with 8 bases in between. Germline CDR1 is GTSNPN and CDR2 is SVGIG (reference sequence). The CDR3 sequence is 11 residues long. The CDR3 sequence: CAWKVEYEQYF. The CDR3 bases are TGTGCCTGGAAAGTTGAGTACGAGCAGTACTTC.

Only a few counts were recorded for this clone. J is TRBJ1-3 and V is TRBV7-6; weak D call: TRBD1 (5 bases). Germline values: CDR1 SGHVS, CDR2 FNYEAQ. V was clipped by 1 base and J by 2 bases, with 12 bases between them. The length of the CDR3 is 16 residues. The CDR3 spells CASSLEGVAAGNTIYF. CDR3 sequence (DNA): TGTGCCAGCAGCTTAGAAGGGGTTGCGGCTGGAAACACCATATATTTT.

This clone was recorded only once. The CDR3 coding sequence is TGCAGTGCTAGTTTGTCGGGTAACTATGGCTACACCTTC. It encodes CSASLSGNYGYTF. The chain uses TRBV20-1 and TRBJ1-2; D remains unclear. Germline CDR1 and CDR2: DFQATT and SNEGSKA (reference sequence). The CDR3 covers 13 residues. Between the trimmed V and J ends, which lost 3 bases and 1 base, there was a span of 9 bases.

V is TRBV7-8 and J is TRBJ1-1; 7 positions agree with TRBD1. V lost 3 bases and J lost 5; bases outside the gene matches: 3. The CDR3 is made up of 13 amino acids. The germline gives CDR1 SGHVS, CDR2 FQNEAQ. The CDR3 is CASSFQGETEAFF. The CDR3 nucleotides are TGTGCCAGCAGCTTCCAGGGGGAAACTGAAGCTTTCTTT.

The chain couples TRBV5-1 to TRBJ1-2; the D is unclear. The CDR3 contains 14 residues. Germline V gene sequence: CDR1 SGHRS, CDR2 YFSETQ. With 1 base removed from V and 4 bases from J, the gap between germline ends came to 11 bases. The CDR3 DNA reads as TGCGCCAGCAGCTTGCGGCCCAGCGGCTATGGCTACACCTTC. Residues: CASSLRPSGYGYTF.

The CDR3 DNA follows: TGTGCCTGGCGGGGGGTCTCCTACGAGCAGTACTTC. Its protein product is CAWRGVSYEQYF. The chain combines TRBV30 with TRBJ2-7; 7 nucleotides agree with TRBD2. CDR1 is GTSNPN and CDR2 is SVGIG in the germline V gene (reference sequence). The ends lost 5 bases at V and 0 bases at J; junction bases unmatched: 1. This CDR3 has 12 residues.

This clone was picked up a small number of times. V is TRBV29-1 and J is TRBJ1-4; 8 nucleotides match TRBD1. This CDR3 is 13 amino acids long. CDR1 and CDR2 (germline): SQVTM, ANQGSEA. The V gene end was trimmed by 5 bases and the J gene end by 3 bases; junction bases not matched to a gene: 2. The CDR3 bases are TGCAGCGTTAACAGGGGGGCTAATGAAAAACTGTTTTTT. It encodes CSVNRGANEKLFF. The full variable domain, its missing parts supplied by reference TRBV29-1 and TRBJ1-4, is SAVISQKPSRDICQRGTSLTIQCQVDSQVTMMFWYRQQPGQSLTLIATANQGSEATYESGFVIDKFPISRPNLTFSTLTVSNMSPEDSSIYLCSVNRGANEKLFFGSGTQLSVL.

In DNA form, the CDR3 reads TGTGCCAGCAGCCGCGGGACAGGGACTGGCGAGCAGTACTTC. It translates to CASSRGTGTGEQYF. The chain recombines TRBV3-1 (or the pseudogene TRBV3-2) with TRBJ2-7; 9 nucleotides align to TRBD1. Losses at the gene ends were 4 bases for V and 6 bases for J; bases not matched to a gene: 7. CDR3 length: 14 residues. Germline CDR1 is LGHDT and CDR2 is YNNKEL (reference sequence).